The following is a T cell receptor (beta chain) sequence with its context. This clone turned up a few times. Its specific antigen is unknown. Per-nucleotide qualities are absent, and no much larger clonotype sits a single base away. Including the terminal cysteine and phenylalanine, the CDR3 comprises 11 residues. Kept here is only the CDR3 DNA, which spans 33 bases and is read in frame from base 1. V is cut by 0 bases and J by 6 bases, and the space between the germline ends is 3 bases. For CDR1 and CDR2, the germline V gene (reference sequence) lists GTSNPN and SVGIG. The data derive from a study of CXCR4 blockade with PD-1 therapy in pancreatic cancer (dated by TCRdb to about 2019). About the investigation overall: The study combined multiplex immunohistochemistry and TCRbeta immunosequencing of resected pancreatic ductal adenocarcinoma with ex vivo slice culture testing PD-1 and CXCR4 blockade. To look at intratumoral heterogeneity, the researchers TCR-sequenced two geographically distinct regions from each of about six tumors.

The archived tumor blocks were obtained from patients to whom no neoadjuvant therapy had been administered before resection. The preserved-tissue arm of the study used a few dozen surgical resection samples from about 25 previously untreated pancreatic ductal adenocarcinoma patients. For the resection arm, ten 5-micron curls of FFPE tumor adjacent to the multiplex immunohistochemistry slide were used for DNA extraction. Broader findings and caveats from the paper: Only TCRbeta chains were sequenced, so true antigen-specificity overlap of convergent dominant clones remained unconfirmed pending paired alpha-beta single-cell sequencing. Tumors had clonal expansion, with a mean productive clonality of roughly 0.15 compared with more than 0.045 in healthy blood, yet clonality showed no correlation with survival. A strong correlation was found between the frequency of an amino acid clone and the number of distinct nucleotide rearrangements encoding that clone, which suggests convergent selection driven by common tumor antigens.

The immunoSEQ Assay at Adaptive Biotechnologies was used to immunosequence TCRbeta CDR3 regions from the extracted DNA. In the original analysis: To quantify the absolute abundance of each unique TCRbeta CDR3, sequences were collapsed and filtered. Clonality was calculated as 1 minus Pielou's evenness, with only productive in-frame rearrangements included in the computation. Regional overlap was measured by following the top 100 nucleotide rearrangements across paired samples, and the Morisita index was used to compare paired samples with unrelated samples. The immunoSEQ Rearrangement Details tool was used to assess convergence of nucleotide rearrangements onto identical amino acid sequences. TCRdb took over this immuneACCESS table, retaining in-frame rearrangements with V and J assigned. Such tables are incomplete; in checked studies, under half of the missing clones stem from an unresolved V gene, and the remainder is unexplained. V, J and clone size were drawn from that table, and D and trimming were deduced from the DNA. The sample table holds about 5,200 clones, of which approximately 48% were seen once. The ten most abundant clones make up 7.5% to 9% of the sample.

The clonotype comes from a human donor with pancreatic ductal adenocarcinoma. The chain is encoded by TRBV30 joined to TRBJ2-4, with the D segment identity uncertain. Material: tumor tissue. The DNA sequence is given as TGTGCCTGGAGTGTGGCAAACATTCAGTACTTC. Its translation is CAWSVANIQYF.